The rows below give T cell receptor beta chains drawn from one sample of a study of blood T cell repertoires in COVID-19. The method was immunoSEQ multiplex PCR; TCRdb's version includes in-frame clones alone and lacks a portion of them. The sample holds hundreds of thousands of clones, roughly 81% seen once. Source material: peripheral blood. The receptors come from a man aged 35-49 years with acute or convalescent COVID-19. Both conserved end residues are part of each CDR3.

v_gene	j_gene	CDR3aa
TRBV19	TRBJ2-1	CASSGFSPGFSQEQFF
TRBV27	TRBJ2-1	CASSLVPSNNEQFF
TRBV12-3/TRBV12-4	TRBJ1-1	CASSFTALREAFF
TRBV19	TRBJ1-2	CASSIAVDRLYGYTF
TRBV25-1	TRBJ2-1	CASSGSDRASNEQFF
TRBV5-1	TRBJ2-5	CASSLGDSQETQYF
TRBV30	TRBJ1-1	CARAGETEAFF
TRBV24-1	TRBJ1-4	CATSDRQGASEKLFF
TRBV7-3	TRBJ1-1	CASSLTGRNTEAFF
TRBV7-2	TRBJ1-1	CASSLGRGGMNTEAFF